These 22 T cell receptor beta chains originate from one sample sequenced in a study of blood T cell repertoires in COVID-19. TCRdb's table, derived via immunoSEQ multiplex PCR, lists solely in-frame clones and lacks some. This sample yields about 220,000 clones, of which almost 85% are seen a single time; about 15% belongs to the top ten. Input material: PBMCs or T cells enriched from blood (not recorded which). These receptors came from a middle-aged man who had recovered from COVID-19.

The V call is TRBV5-1, the J call TRBJ1-6; tentative D call: TRBD1 (5 bases). V lost 0 bases and J 10 bases, leaving 14 bases between the germline ends. Germline V gene sequence: CDR1 SGHRS, CDR2 YFSETQ. CDR3 length: 15 residues. The CDR3 sequence: CASSLASSGNSPLHF. The CDR3 DNA sequence: TGCGCCAGCAGCTTGGCCTCGTCAGGGAACTCACCCCTCCACTTT.

The V call is TRBV9, the J call TRBJ1-2, with 9 bases fitting TRBD1. The V and J ends lost 6 bases and 1 base, in that order; junction bases with no gene match: 4. The CDR3 is made up of 14 amino acids. From germline, CDR1 is SGDLS and CDR2 YYNGEE. CDR3 in amino acids: CASTPGQGNYGYTF. The CDR3, as DNA: TGTGCCAGCACTCCGGGACAGGGTAACTATGGCTACACCTTC. The whole variable domain, filled in from reference TRBV9 and TRBJ1-2, reads DSGVTQTPKHLITATGQRVTLRCSPRSGDLSVYWYQQSLDQGLQFLIQYYNGEERAKGNILERFSAQQFPDLHSELNLSSLELGDSALYFCASTPGQGNYGYTFGSGTRLTVV.

V gene TRBV19 combines with J gene TRBJ1-2, with 7 bases aligning to TRBD1. The junction had 9 bases not matched to a gene; V was cut back by 5 bases and J by 3 bases. The CDR3 consists of 15 residues. Germline V gives CDR1 LNHDA, CDR2 SQIVND (reference sequence). CDR3 sequence (DNA): TGTGCCAGTAGTCCCTCGGGACAGACTTACTATGGCTACACCTTC. This encodes CASSPSGQTYYGYTF.

The rearrangement uses TRBV28 and TRBJ1-5; tentative D call: TRBD1 (6 bases). The ends were cut back, 11 bases at V and 4 bases at J, with 15 bases in the middle. Germline assignment: CDR1 MDHEN and CDR2 SYDVKM. The CDR3 contains 13 residues. DNA for the CDR3: TGTGCCTCGAAGGGGGGGGGAAATCAGCCCCAGCATTTT. Residues: CASKGGGNQPQHF.

This rearrangement joins TRBV7-6 to TRBJ1-2; TRBD1 matches 9 bases. Germline assignment: CDR1 SGHVS and CDR2 FNYEAQ. The trim removed 4 bases at V and 2 bases at J, leaving 5 bases unmatched. There are 15 residues in the CDR3. The CDR3 reads CASSSPGTGNYGYTF. CDR3 nucleotide sequence: TGTGCCAGCAGCTCCCCCGGGACAGGGAACTATGGCTACACCTTC.

This sequence joins TRBV13 and TRBJ1-1; unclear D gene. V was cut by 5 bases and J by 2 bases, with 9 bases left in between. The CDR3 runs to 13 residues. In germline, CDR1 is PRHDT, CDR2 FYEKMQ (reference sequence). The CDR3 sequence: CASSPPINTEAFF. In nucleotides, the CDR3 is TGTGCCAGCAGCCCCCCAATTAACACTGAAGCTTTCTTT.

The chain carries TRBV14 and TRBJ1-2; D is undetermined. In germline, CDR1 is SGHDN, CDR2 FVKESK. The CDR3 extends over 13 amino acids. The V gene lost 3 bases and the J gene lost 5 bases, with 10 bases spanning the gap. CDR3 amino acids: CASSQRSFYGYTF. The CDR3 nucleotides read TGTGCCAGCAGCCAGCGGAGTTTTTATGGCTACACCTTC.

The rearrangement links TRBV4-2 to TRBJ1-6, with TRBD1 identical over 9 bases. Germline loops: CDR1 LGHNA, CDR2 YNFKEQ. With 6 bases clipped from V and 7 bases from J, the junction kept 13 bases outside the gene matches. This CDR3 is 17 amino acids long. The CDR3 DNA is TGTGCCAGCAGGGTGACAGGGGGAAATCAGAGGAATTCACCCCTCCACTTT. Translation: CASRVTGGNQRNSPLHF.

A remark on this clone: The junction shows a germline mismatch at one end, possibly a read error. The chain couples TRBV12-3 or TRBV12-4 to TRBJ1-4; D is ambiguous. There are 11 residues in the CDR3. The CDR3 is CASTLGERLFF. DNA of the CDR3: TGTGCCAGCACCCTCGGGGAAAGACTGTTTTTT.

CDR3 nucleotide sequence: TGTGCCAGCAGCTTGTTTATGAACACTGAAGCTTTCTTT. Translating it yields CASSLFMNTEAFF. The chain is built from TRBV5-4 and TRBJ1-1; the D is unclear. The V gene lost 1 base and the J gene lost 0 bases, with 4 bases spanning the gap. This CDR3 is 13 amino acids long. The germline gives CDR1 SGHNT, CDR2 YYREEE (reference sequence).

V usage is TRBV27 and J usage is TRBJ1-2; 9 bases agree with TRBD1. The junction had 6 bases not matched to a gene; V was cut back by 5 bases and J by 2 bases. This CDR3 has 15 residues. Germline CDR1 is MNHEY and CDR2 is SMNVEV (reference sequence). The CDR3 loop reads CASSRRTGANYGYTF. The CDR3 bases are TGTGCCAGCAGTAGAAGGACAGGGGCCAACTATGGCTACACCTTC.

The V and J genes are TRBV24-1 and TRBJ2-7; 12 bases are a match to TRBD2. This CDR3 has 15 amino acids. V lost 7 bases and J lost 2; bases outside the gene matches: 5. In germline, CDR1 is KGHDR, CDR2 SFDVKD. CDR3: CATSPGLAGPYEQYF. CDR3 coding DNA: TGTGCCACCAGCCCCGGACTAGCGGGGCCCTACGAGCAGTACTTC.

For the CDR3, the DNA is TGTGCCACCAGCAGCGCCGGACTCGGGGAAAAACTGTTTTTT. This encodes CATSSAGLGEKLFF. This rearrangement joins TRBV15 to TRBJ1-4; D call uncertain. The V end lost 3 bases, the J end lost 8 bases, and 13 bases lay between the germline ends. CDR1 LNHNV and CDR2 YYDKDF come from the germline V gene (reference sequence). The CDR3 length is 14 residues. The entire variable domain, with the rest obtained from reference TRBV15 and TRBJ1-4, is as follows: DAMVIQNPRYQVTQFGKPVTLSCSQTLNHNVMYWYQQKSSQAPKLLFHYYDKDFNNEADTPDNFQSRRPNTSFCFLDIRSPGLGDTAMYLCATSSAGLGEKLFFGSGTQLSVL.

This clone has just a few counts. CDR3 coding DNA: TGCAGTGCAACGACAGGAAGACTCCACTTT. Translation: CSATTGRLHF. V usage is TRBV20-1 and J usage is TRBJ1-6, with D perhaps TRBD1 (6 bases). The CDR3 spans 10 residues. V lost 6 bases and J 16 bases, leaving 13 bases between the germline ends. Germline loops: CDR1 DFQATT, CDR2 SNEGSKA (reference sequence).

J is TRBJ1-2 and V is TRBV19; 10 nucleotides line up with TRBD1. Germline lookup yields CDR1 LNHDA and CDR2 SQIVND (reference sequence). V shed 3 bases, J shed 4 bases, and the junction held 5 bases outside the gene matches. The CDR3 totals 15 residues. The CDR3 DNA follows: TGTGCCAGTAGTATGTTGACAGGGGGCGGCTATGGCTACACCTTC. This encodes CASSMLTGGGYGYTF.

This rearrangement joins TRBV28 to TRBJ1-1; D may be TRBD1 (6 bases). V lost 5 bases and J lost 1, with 11 bases in between. The length of the CDR3 is 14 residues. Germline V gene data show CDR1 as MDHEN and CDR2 as SYDVKM. The CDR3 spells CASSPLQGNTEAFF. CDR3 sequence (DNA): TGTGCCAGCAGTCCCTTACAGGGGAACACTGAAGCTTTCTTT.

This clone was observed a single time. The chain links TRBV7-9 to TRBJ2-7; 10 bases align to TRBD1. The CDR3 extends over 11 amino acids. CDR1 is SEHNR and CDR2 is FQNEAQ in the germline V gene (reference sequence). Trimming took 6 bases from V and 12 from J; bases not matched to a gene: 5. The CDR3 loop reads CASSGTGAMYF. DNA for the CDR3: TGTGCCAGCAGTGGGACAGGGGCGATGTACTTC.

The chain couples TRBV2 to TRBJ2-7; D is unclear. Germline CDR1 is SNHLY and CDR2 is FYNNEI. The CDR3 is made up of 14 amino acids. Trimming stripped 5 bases from V and 6 bases from J, with 17 bases between. The CDR3 region has the DNA TGTGCCAGCAGTAATCAGGCCCGCTCGGTCGAGCAGTACTTC. This codes for CASSNQARSVEQYF.

This clone occurred a few times. The J gene is TRBJ2-1, the V gene TRBV4-2; perhaps TRBD2 as D (6 bases). Germline-derived CDR1 and CDR2 are LGHNA and YNFKEQ. Trimming removed 0 bases at V and 2 bases at J, with 11 bases between. The CDR3 spans 16 residues. The CDR3 bases are TGTGCCAGCAGCCAAGAGGCGGGAAAGACCTACAATGAGCAGTTCTTC. It translates to CASSQEAGKTYNEQFF.

J is TRBJ2-2 and V is TRBV7-2; 11 bases match TRBD2. The V segment lost 0 bases and the J segment 6 bases; nucleotides outside the gene matches: 3. CDR1 and CDR2 from the germline V gene are SGHTA and FQGNSA. The CDR3 runs 16 residues. Here the CDR3 DNA reads TGTGCCAGCAGCTTAGCCCCACTAGCGGGGGCCGGGGAGCTGTTTTTT. Encoded protein: CASSLAPLAGAGELFF.

The CDR3 bases are TGTGCCAGCAGTTGGGACAGCAATTCACCCCTCCACTTT. Amino acids: CASSWDSNSPLHF. The J gene is TRBJ1-6, the V gene TRBV12-3 or TRBV12-4; 7 bases are a match to TRBD1. J lost 7 bases, V lost 4 bases, and 1 base had no gene match. This CDR3 comprises 13 residues.

CDR3 residues: CSVRPGESSYNSPLHF. The CDR3 DNA sequence: TGCAGCGTGAGACCGGGAGAGAGCTCCTATAATTCACCCCTCCACTTT. The J gene is TRBJ1-6, the V gene TRBV29-1; no definite D call. The CDR3 runs 16 residues. The V gene lost 6 bases and the J gene lost 0 bases, with 15 bases spanning the gap. The germline CDR1 and CDR2 sequences are SQVTM and ANQGSEA. The full variable domain, in which reference TRBV29-1 and TRBJ1-6 provide the parts outside the CDR3, is SAVISQKPSRDICQRGTSLTIQCQVDSQVTMMFWYRQQPGQSLTLIATANQGSEATYESGFVIDKFPISRPNLTFSTLTVSNMSPEDSSIYLCSVRPGESSYNSPLHFGNGTRLTVT.